A selection of T cell receptor beta chains follows, all from one sample in a study of cytomegalovirus exposure and HLA in healthy donors. The repertoire was sequenced with immunoSEQ multiplex PCR; TCRdb's copy has only in-frame clones and lacks some. Altogether about 43,000 clones are present, around 77% being singletons, with the ten largest covering roughly 1.5%. Sample: PBMCs. Receptor source: a man younger than 40 in good health and CMV-seronegative. CDR3s include the opening cysteine and the closing phenylalanine or tryptophan. D genes are given only for firm matches. Clone sizes are given selectively: once, few, many, or a class where the clone is expanded.

j_gene,d_gene,abundance,v_gene,CDR3aa
TRBJ2-2,.,.,TRBV19,CASSIPQNTGELFF
TRBJ1-2,.,.,TRBV4-1,CASSQGGRGDYGYTF
TRBJ2-1,TRBD2,.,TRBV5-1,CASSQTSREHNEQFF
TRBJ1-2,TRBD1,once,TRBV2,CASSDRGYGYTF
TRBJ2-7,TRBD2,.,TRBV14,CASSPDSGLGRREQYF
TRBJ2-3,TRBD1,.,TRBV11-1,CASRGTGQPDTQYF
TRBJ2-7,TRBD2,.,TRBV7-8,CASSWTSGTYEQYF
TRBJ1-4,TRBD1,.,TRBV5-4,CASSSSGGRDEKLFF
TRBJ2-3,.,.,TRBV27,CASTRADTQYF
TRBJ1-1,TRBD1,.,TRBV14,CASQGQLNTEAFF
TRBJ2-7,.,.,TRBV29-1,CSVLGPSYEQYF
TRBJ2-7,.,.,TRBV5-6,CASSFSPTSAEQQYF
TRBJ2-1,.,few,TRBV27,CASSPGHSSYNEQFF
TRBJ1-5,TRBD1,.,TRBV7-2,CASSLAGGAVNQPQHF
TRBJ1-5,.,.,TRBV7-9,CASSYGSNQPQHF
TRBJ1-2,TRBD1,.,TRBV6-5,CASRVTGTGFGYTF
TRBJ2-7,TRBD2,.,TRBV19,CASSREVGTYEQYF
TRBJ2-3,TRBD1,.,TRBV11-2,CASSPDRDSTDTQYF
TRBJ1-1,.,.,TRBV4-2,CASSYPRGQGGTEAFF
TRBJ1-1,.,.,TRBV7-9,CASSRPLQGIEAFF
TRBJ2-5,TRBD1,.,TRBV27,CASSLPGAYRGVKETQYF
TRBJ2-1,.,.,TRBV11-3,CASSLGLHGGARDEQFF